Below are 17 T cell receptor beta chains sequenced from a single sample in a study of beta chain features in type 1 diabetes. Their antigens are not known. The study's findings and limits: In all four CD4+ subsets, TCRB CDR3 length was significantly, moderately reduced in type 1 diabetes.

Of the isolated RNA, all was reverse transcribed, and so the sequenced material was expressed TCRB transcripts. The method was immunoSEQ multiplex PCR; TCRdb's version includes in-frame clones alone and lacks a portion of them. In the table there are 150,000 to 180,000 clones, 10% of which are singletons. Sequences were obtained from central memory CD4+ T cells from blood. These receptors came from a man younger than 45 with type 1 diabetes.

The sample holds a few counts of this clone. This chain uses TRBV5-4 with TRBJ2-5; 7 positions agree with TRBD1. CDR3 length: 14 residues. Per germline, CDR1 SGHNT and CDR2 YYREEE (reference sequence). V lost 4 bases to trimming and J lost 2 bases; unmatched junction nucleotides: 5. The CDR3 DNA sequence: TGTGCCAGCAGCCCCCCGGACAGGCAAGAGACCCAGTACTTC. As protein: CASSPPDRQETQYF. Full variable domain (missing parts from reference TRBV5-4 and TRBJ2-5): ETGVTQSPTHLIKTRGQQVTLRCSSQSGHNTVSWYQQALGQGPQFIFQYYREEENGRGNFPPRFSGLQFPNYSSELNVNALELDDSALYLCASSPPDRQETQYFGPGTRLLVL.

This rearrangement joins TRBV27 to TRBJ2-1, with TRBD2 matching over 10 bases. CDR1 is MNHEY and CDR2 is SMNVEV in the germline V gene (reference sequence). The CDR3 extends over 14 amino acids. Trimming cost V 6 bases and J 4 bases; bases outside gene matches: 3. The CDR3 loop reads CASRGTSAYNEQFF. CDR3 DNA: TGTGCCAGCAGAGGGACTAGCGCTTACAATGAGCAGTTCTTC.

The chain employs TRBV27 and TRBJ2-2; 7 bases are a match to TRBD1. Germline CDR1 reads MNHEY; CDR2 reads SMNVEV (reference sequence). CDR3 length: 12 amino acids. V trimming: 10 bases; J trimming: 7 bases; junction bases outside the gene matches: 6. CDR3 coding DNA: TGTGCCACGACAGGGTTTGTCGGGGAGCTGTTTTTT. Protein: CATTGFVGELFF.

The V call is TRBV4-2, the J call TRBJ2-2; tentatively, D is TRBD1 (6 bases). With 4 bases removed from V and 3 bases from J, the gap between germline ends came to 15 bases. This CDR3 spans 16 amino acids. CDR1 and CDR2 from the germline V gene are LGHNA and YNFKEQ. The CDR3 protein is CASSLLQGSDTGELFF. CDR3 DNA: TGTGCCAGCAGCCTATTGCAGGGGTCGGACACCGGGGAGCTGTTTTTT.

V and J are TRBV10-3 and TRBJ2-7; 7 bases fit TRBD1. With 10 bases clipped from V and 6 bases from J, the junction kept 12 bases outside the gene matches. The CDR3 is 13 amino acids. The germline V gene has CDR1 ENHRY and CDR2 SYGVKD. The CDR3 reads CANGIQGDAEQYF. Here the CDR3 DNA reads TGTGCCAACGGCATCCAGGGGGATGCCGAGCAGTACTTC.

This clone was counted between two and nine times. The chain has TRBV11-3 and TRBJ2-3; maybe TRBD2 (6 bases). There are 12 residues in the CDR3. The germline gives CDR1 SGHNT, CDR2 YENEEA. V lost 8 bases and J 6 bases, leaving 12 bases between the germline ends. This chain's CDR3 is CASGAGYDTQYF. Written as DNA, the CDR3 is TGTGCCAGCGGCGCGGGGTATGATACGCAGTATTTT.

The chain has TRBV23-1 and TRBJ1-5; the D is unclear. TRBV23-1 is flagged as an ORF with uncertain function. There are 14 residues in the CDR3. V was shortened by 3 bases and J by 6 bases, with 12 bases between the two germline ends. DNA for the CDR3: TGCGCCAGCAGTCAGCACCGGGGAGCTCAGCCCCAGCATTTT. This sequence encodes CASSQHRGAQPQHF.

The chain joins TRBV18 to TRBJ2-7; 7 nucleotides line up with TRBD1. The CDR3 spans 13 residues. Germline assignment: CDR1 KGHSH and CDR2 LQKENI. The J segment lost 6 bases and the V segment lost 3 bases, leaving 5 bases of the junction unmatched. This CDR3 is CASSPDRSGEQYF. The CDR3 DNA reads as TGTGCCAGCTCACCGGACAGGAGTGGCGAGCAGTACTTC.

The chain uses TRBV7-2 and TRBJ1-2; D might be TRBD1 (5 bases). This CDR3 comprises 13 residues. V was pared by 3 bases and J by 8 bases, with 13 bases between. Germline CDR1 is SGHTA and CDR2 is FQGNSA. In nucleotides, the CDR3 is TGTGCCAGCAGCTTCCCACAGGATACAGGCTACACCTTC. This sequence encodes CASSFPQDTGYTF.

The chain employs TRBV7-2 and TRBJ2-2; 7 nucleotides agree with TRBD2. The CDR3 is 17 amino acids. With 5 bases clipped from V and 1 base from J, the junction kept 10 bases outside the gene matches. Germline CDR1 is SGHTA and CDR2 is FQGNSA. CDR3 residues: CASSRRGGPQNTGELFF. CDR3 nucleotides: TGTGCCAGCAGCCGTCGGGGAGGGCCCCAGAACACCGGGGAGCTGTTTTTT.

The V gene is TRBV30, the J gene TRBJ1-5, with a tentative D call TRBD1 (5 bases). CDR1 is GTSNPN, CDR2 SVGIG, per germline (reference sequence). The CDR3 has 13 amino acids. V dropped 2 bases and J dropped 3 bases, with 8 bases sitting between them. The CDR3 is CAWSTRDNQPQHF. Here the CDR3 DNA reads TGTGCCTGGAGTACCAGGGACAATCAGCCCCAGCATTTT.

The V call is TRBV27, the J call TRBJ1-5, with 12 positions matching TRBD1. Per germline, CDR1 MNHEY and CDR2 SMNVEV (reference sequence). CDR3 size: 15 residues. With V trimmed by 5 bases and J by 7 bases, 6 bases remained unmatched. CDR3 sequence: CASSPGTGGGQPQHF. Here the CDR3 DNA reads TGTGCCAGCAGTCCAGGGACAGGGGGCGGGCAGCCCCAGCATTTT.

This clone occurred a few times. The gene calls are TRBV5-1 and TRBJ2-4, with TRBD1 matching 7 bases. This CDR3 contains 14 residues. Looked up from germline, CDR1 is SGHRS and CDR2 is YFSETQ. V shed 0 bases, J shed 6 bases, and the junction held 3 bases outside the gene matches. This CDR3 is CASSLVAGGNIQYF. The CDR3 DNA reads TGCGCCAGCAGCTTGGTCGCAGGGGGAAACATTCAGTACTTC.

The genes are TRBV9 and TRBJ2-7; D might be TRBD2 (5 bases). The CDR3 runs 14 residues. Trimming pared 3 bases from V and 6 bases from J, leaving 16 bases between. Germline CDR1 reads SGDLS; CDR2 reads YYNGEE. The CDR3 bases are TGTGCCAGCAGCGCGGGGATGGGGAGAGGCGAGCAGTACTTC. Encoded protein: CASSAGMGRGEQYF.

The genes are TRBV27 and TRBJ2-1; TRBD1 matches 8 bases. Trimming cost V 0 bases and J 0 bases; bases outside gene matches: 4. The CDR3 loop spans 17 amino acids. CDR1 and CDR2 (germline): MNHEY, SMNVEV (reference sequence). CDR3 bases: TGTGCCAGCAGTTTATCCAGGGGGCACGACTCCTACAATGAGCAGTTCTTC. It is translated as CASSLSRGHDSYNEQFF.

The J gene is TRBJ2-3, the V gene TRBV18; 10 nucleotides line up with TRBD1. From germline, CDR1 is KGHSH and CDR2 LQKENI. CDR3 length: 16 amino acids. V shed 0 bases and J 1 base; nucleotides not matched to a gene: 1. The CDR3, as DNA: TGTGCCAGCTCACCACCGGGGACAGGGGGCACAGATACGCAGTATTTT. It codes for CASSPPGTGGTDTQYF.

This clone has just a few counts. The chain employs TRBV28 and TRBJ2-1; TRBD2 aligns across 9 bases. The germline V gene has CDR1 MDHEN and CDR2 SYDVKM. The CDR3 has 14 amino acids. Losses at the gene ends were 3 bases for V and 10 bases for J; bases not matched to a gene: 7. This CDR3 reads CASSLLREGGEQFF. CDR3 nucleotides: TGTGCCAGCAGTTTGCTGCGGGAGGGCGGGGAGCAGTTCTTC.